The sequence of this T cell receptor beta chain was determined in a study of cytomegalovirus exposure and HLA in healthy donors. Comment on this clone: Its antigen is undetermined.

CDR1 is SGHRS and CDR2 is YFSETQ in the germline V gene. The CDR3 contains 15 residues. V was pared by 0 bases and J by 4 bases, with 2 bases of the junction left unmatched. Study-wide results and limits: Data from an earlier analysis indicated that most TCR beta V segments were productive either about 87% or about 30% of the time. Both high specificity and high sensitivity reportedly marked the classifier's diagnosis of cytomegalovirus status. In vitro work confirmed that a few CMV-associated chains recognize CMV antigens.

In the PCR, 60 Vbeta and 13 Jbeta primers were used. Assay: immunoSEQ multiplex PCR; the TCRdb copy retains only in-frame clones and omits some. Among 250,000 to 350,000 clones, about 75% were seen once, and the ten largest hold roughly 2.4%. The chain joins TRBV5-1 to TRBJ2-5; 11 bases are a match to TRBD2. The sample consisted of PBMCs. The receptor was derived from a female donor in good health and CMV-seronegative. The CDR3 DNA is TGCGCCAGCAGCTTGGGGGGGACTAGCGGAGAGACCCAGTACTTC. It is translated as CASSLGGTSGETQYF.